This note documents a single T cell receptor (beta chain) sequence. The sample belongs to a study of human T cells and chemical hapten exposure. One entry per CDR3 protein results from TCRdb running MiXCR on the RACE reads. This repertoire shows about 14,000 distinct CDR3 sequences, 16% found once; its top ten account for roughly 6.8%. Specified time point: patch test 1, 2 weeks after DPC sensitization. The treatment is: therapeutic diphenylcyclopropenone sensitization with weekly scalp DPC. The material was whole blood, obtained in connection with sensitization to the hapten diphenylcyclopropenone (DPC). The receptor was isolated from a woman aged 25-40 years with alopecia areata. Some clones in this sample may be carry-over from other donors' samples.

The CDR3: CASSLDTNTEAFF. The CDR3 region has the DNA TGTGCCAGCAGCTTGGACACCAACACTGAAGCTTTCTTT. V gene TRBV7-6 combines with J gene TRBJ1-1, with a tentative D call TRBD1 (5 bases). Trimming cost V 3 bases and J 2 bases, with 7 bases left between them. CDR1 and CDR2 from the germline V gene are SGHVS and FNYEAQ. The CDR3 length is 13 residues.